This T cell receptor (beta chain) is from a study of long-term antiretroviral therapy in people with HIV. The germline CDR1 and CDR2 sequences are SGHDT and YYEEEE. The CDR3 length is 14 residues. V lost 2 bases and J lost 0, with 8 bases in between. Samples were assayed with immunoSEQ v3.0 at survey level. TCRdb's copy holds only in-frame clones and misses some; the assay was immunoSEQ multiplex PCR. The repertoire holds around 13,000 clones, about 80% seen once, with 13% in the top ten. The material sequenced was unsorted PBMCs, taken 3.2 years before starting antiretroviral therapy. The chain carries TRBV5-6 and TRBJ1-2, with unresolved D. The sequence came from a man aged 35-49 years with HIV. The CDR3 here is CASSLWESNYGYTF. The CDR3 coding sequence is TGTGCCAGCAGCTTATGGGAGTCTAACTATGGCTACACCTTC.